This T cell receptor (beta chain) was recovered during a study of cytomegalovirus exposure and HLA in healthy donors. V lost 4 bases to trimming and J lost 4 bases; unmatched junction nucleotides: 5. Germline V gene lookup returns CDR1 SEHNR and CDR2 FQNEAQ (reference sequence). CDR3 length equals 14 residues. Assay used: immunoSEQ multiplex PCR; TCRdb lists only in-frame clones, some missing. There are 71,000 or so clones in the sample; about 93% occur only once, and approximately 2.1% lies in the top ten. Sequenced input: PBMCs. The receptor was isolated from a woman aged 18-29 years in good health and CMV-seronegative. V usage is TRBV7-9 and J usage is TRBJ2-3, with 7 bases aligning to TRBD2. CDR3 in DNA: TGTGCCAGCAGCTCAGTCGCGGGGGCAGATACGCAGTATTTT. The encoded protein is CASSSVAGADTQYF.